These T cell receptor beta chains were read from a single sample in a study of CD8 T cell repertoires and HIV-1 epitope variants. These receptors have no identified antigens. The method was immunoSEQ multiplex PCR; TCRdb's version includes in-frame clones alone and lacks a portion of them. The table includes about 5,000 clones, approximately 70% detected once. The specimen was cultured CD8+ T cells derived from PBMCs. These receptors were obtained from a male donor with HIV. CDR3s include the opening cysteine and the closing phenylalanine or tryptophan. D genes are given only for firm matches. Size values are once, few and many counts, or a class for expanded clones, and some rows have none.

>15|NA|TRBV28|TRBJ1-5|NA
TGTGCCAGCAGTTTATTCGGACAACCCAATCAGCCCCAGCATTTT
CASSLFGQPNQPQHF
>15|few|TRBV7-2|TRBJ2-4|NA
TGTGCCAGCAGCCCCGGGGCCCTAGCCAAAAACATTCAGTACTTC
CASSPGALAKNIQYF
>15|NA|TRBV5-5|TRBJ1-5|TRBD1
TGTGCCAGCAGCGCCGTAGGACAGGGAAATCAGCCCCAGCATTTT
CASSAVGQGNQPQHF
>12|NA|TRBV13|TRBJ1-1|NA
TGTGCCAGCAGCTTAGGTGACAGGAAAGCTTTCTTT
CASSLGDRKAFF
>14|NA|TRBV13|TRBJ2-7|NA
TGTGCCAGCAGCTTAGGGGGGGATACTTACGAGCAGTACTTC
CASSLGGDTYEQYF
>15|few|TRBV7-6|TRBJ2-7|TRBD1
TGTGCCAGCAGCCCCCTTGCCGTGACAGGGGCCGAGCAGTACTTC
CASSPLAVTGAEQYF
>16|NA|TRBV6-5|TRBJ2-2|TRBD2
TGTGCCAGCAGTTACTCGGCGGGGGGGAACACCGGGGAGCTGTTTTTT
CASSYSAGGNTGELFF
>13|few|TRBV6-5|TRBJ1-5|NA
TGTGCCAGCCGGAGAAGTAGCAATCAGCCCCAGCATTTT
CASRRSSNQPQHF
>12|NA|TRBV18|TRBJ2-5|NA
TGTGCCAGCTCACCACTCCAAGAGACCCAGTACTTC
CASSPLQETQYF
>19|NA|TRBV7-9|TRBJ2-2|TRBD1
TGTGCCAGCAGCTTTAGCCCGGGACAGCCTAAAGGAACCCCCGGGGAGCTGTTTTTT
CASSFSPGQPKGTPGELFF
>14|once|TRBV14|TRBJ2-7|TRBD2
TGTGCCAGCAGCTGGACTAGCGGTGCCTACGAGCAGTACTTC
CASSWTSGAYEQYF
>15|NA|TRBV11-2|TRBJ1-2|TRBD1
TGTGCCAGCAGCTCCTTCAGGGGGGGGAACTATGGCTACACCTTC
CASSSFRGGNYGYTF
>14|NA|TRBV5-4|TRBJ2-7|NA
TGTGCCAGCAGCGACTCGACAGTTACCTACGAGCAGTACTTC
CASSDSTVTYEQYF
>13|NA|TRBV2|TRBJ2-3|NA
TGTGCCAGCAGACTCTTAGGGGCAGATACGCAGTATTTT
CASRLLGADTQYF
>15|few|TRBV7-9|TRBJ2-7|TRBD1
TGTGCCAGCAGCTCCCGGGACAGGGGAAACTCGGAGCAGTACTTC
CASSSRDRGNSEQYF
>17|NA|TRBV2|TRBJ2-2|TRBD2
TGTGCCAGCAGTGAGGCCCTAGCGGGAGGGGGAACCGGGGAGCTGTTTTTT
CASSEALAGGGTGELFF
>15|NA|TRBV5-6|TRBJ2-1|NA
TGTGCCAGCAGCTTGAGTGAGAGGACCTACAATGAGCAGTTCTTC
CASSLSERTYNEQFF
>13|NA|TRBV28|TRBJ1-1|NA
TGTGCCAGCAGTTTTGAAACTCTATGGTCGGCTTTCTTT
CASSFETLWSAFF
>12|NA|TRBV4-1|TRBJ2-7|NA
TGCGCCAGCAGCCAAGATCGCTACGAGCAGTACTTC
CASSQDRYEQYF
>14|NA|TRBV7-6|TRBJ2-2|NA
TGTGCCAGCAGCTTAAACTCGAACACCGGGGAGCTGTTTTTT
CASSLNSNTGELFF
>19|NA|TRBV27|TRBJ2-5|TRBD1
TGTGCCAGCAGTTTATCCGGGACAGGGGATCCAAACCAGGGGGAGACCCAGTACTTC
CASSLSGTGDPNQGETQYF
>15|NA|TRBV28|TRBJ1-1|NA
TGTGCCAGCAGTTTTCAGGGGCAGAAGGACACTGAAGCTTTCTTT
CASSFQGQKDTEAFF
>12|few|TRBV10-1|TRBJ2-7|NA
TGCGCCAGTGGGGACTTTGTATACGAGCAGTACTTC
CASGDFVYEQYF
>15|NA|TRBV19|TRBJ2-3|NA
TGTGCCAGTAGCCCTCGGGACGGATCAGCAGATACGCAGTATTTT
CASSPRDGSADTQYF
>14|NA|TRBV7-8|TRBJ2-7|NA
TGTGCCAGCAGCGGGGGCGAGAACTACTACGAGCAGTACTTC
CASSGGENYYEQYF
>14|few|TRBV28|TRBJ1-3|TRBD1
TGTGCCAGCAGTTTCGAGGGGGCGGGGAACACCATATATTTT
CASSFEGAGNTIYF
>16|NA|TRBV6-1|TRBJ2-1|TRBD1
TGTGCCAGCAGTGTCTTAGGGACAGGGGCGAGTGTGAAGCAGTTCTTC
CASSVLGTGASVKQFF
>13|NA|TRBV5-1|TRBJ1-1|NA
TGCGCCAGCAGCTTGGGGGCGCCCACTGAAGCTTTCTTT
CASSLGAPTEAFF
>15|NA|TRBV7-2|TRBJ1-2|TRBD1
TGTGCCAGCAGCTTCCCGGGACAGGGGGACTATGGCTACACCTTC
CASSFPGQGDYGYTF
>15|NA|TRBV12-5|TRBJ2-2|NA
TGTGCTAGTGGTACCGGGACACAAAACACCGGGGAGCTGTTTTTT
CASGTGTQNTGELFF
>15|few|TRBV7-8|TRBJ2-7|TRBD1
TGTGCCAGCAGCTTTTTTGCACAGGGGGCGGACGAGCAGTACTTC
CASSFFAQGADEQYF
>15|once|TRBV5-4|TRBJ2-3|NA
TGTGCCAGCAGCCCGGCGAGGGGGGCTATGGATACGCAGTATTTT
CASSPARGAMDTQYF
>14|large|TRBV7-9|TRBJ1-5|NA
TGTGCCAGCAGCCCGAGCTATAGCAATCAGCCCCAGCATTTT
CASSPSYSNQPQHF